Shown below are 21 T cell receptor beta chains from a single sample sequenced in a study of CD8 T cells in ankylosing spondylitis. TCRdb recomputed calls from the 5' RACE reads with MiXCR, one row per CDR3 protein. The repertoire holds about 89,000 distinct CDR3 sequences, 27% seen once, with less than 60% in the top ten. Material for sequencing was blood, either unsorted or a sorted T cell fraction (not recorded which). These receptors all stem from a male donor with ankylosing spondylitis or in good health (not recorded which).

The sample holds a few counts of this clonotype. V gene TRBV5-1 combines with J gene TRBJ2-1; D is uncertain. Trimming removed 1 base at V and 0 bases at J, with 8 bases between. The germline V gene encodes CDR1 SGHRS and CDR2 YFSETQ. The CDR3 consists of 15 residues. The CDR3 DNA reads as TGCGCCAGCAGCTTGAGCGTGGGCTCCTACAATGAGCAGTTCTTC. Its protein is CASSLSVGSYNEQFF.

The chain has TRBV29-1 and TRBJ1-1; D uncertain. V lost 5 bases, J lost 5 bases, and 9 bases lay in between. Looked up from germline, CDR1 is SQVTM and CDR2 is ANQGSEA. This CDR3 is 11 amino acids long. The CDR3, as DNA: TGCAGCGTTAACGTCTGGACTGAAGCTTTCTTT. Encoded protein: CSVNVWTEAFF.

This clonotype has ten or more counts. J is TRBJ2-2 and V is TRBV14; possibly TRBD1 for D (5 bases). From germline, CDR1 is SGHDN and CDR2 FVKESK. The CDR3 loop spans 14 amino acids. Deletions cut 3 bases from V and 6 bases from J, with 11 bases between. CDR3 sequence: CASSHNWGAGELFF. As DNA, the CDR3 is TGTGCCAGCAGCCATAATTGGGGCGCCGGGGAGCTGTTTTTT.

Only a few counts were recorded for this clonotype. The chain employs TRBV11-1 and TRBJ1-1; D is uncertain. The CDR3 extends over 14 amino acids. From germline, CDR1 is SGHAT and CDR2 FQDESV (reference sequence). Trimming stripped 5 bases from V and 3 bases from J, with 13 bases between. CDR3 sequence (DNA): TGTGCCAGCAGCCGCGGCCGGCTGGACACTGAAGCTTTCTTT. Translation: CASSRGRLDTEAFF.

This rearrangement joins TRBV11-1 to TRBJ1-5; 8 positions agree with TRBD1. Trimming cost V 5 bases and J 4 bases; bases outside gene matches: 16. The germline V gene encodes CDR1 SGHAT and CDR2 FQDESV (reference sequence). CDR3 size: 18 residues. This CDR3 reads CASSGGPRTGGGNQPQHF. The CDR3 region has the DNA TGTGCCAGCAGCGGGGGCCCGCGAACAGGGGGTGGGAATCAGCCCCAGCATTTT.

The rearrangement uses TRBV5-1 and TRBJ1-5; D unclear. The CDR3 runs to 14 residues. Germline V gene lookup returns CDR1 SGHRS and CDR2 YFSETQ. Trimming removed 4 bases from V and 2 bases from J, with 10 bases in between. CDR3 loop: CASSQWGGNQPQHF. Written as DNA, the CDR3 is TGCGCCAGCAGCCAATGGGGAGGCAATCAGCCCCAGCATTTT. Full variable domain (remainder filled in from reference TRBV5-1 and TRBJ1-5): KAGVTQTPRYLIKTRGQQVTLSCSPISGHRSVSWYQQTPGQGLQFLFEYFSETQRNKGNFPGRFSGRQFSNSRSEMNVSTLELGDSALYLCASSQWGGNQPQHFGDGTRLSIL.

This chain uses TRBV20-1 with TRBJ2-7; no clear D gene. The CDR3 runs to 13 residues. Germline CDR1 is DFQATT and CDR2 is SNEGSKA (reference sequence). V was trimmed by 0 bases and J by 3 bases, leaving 9 bases between them. The CDR3 region is CSARDGSHYEQYV. CDR3 nucleotides: TGCAGTGCTAGAGATGGCTCACACTACGAGCAGTACGTC.

This clonotype was counted only a few times. The V and J genes are TRBV7-3 and TRBJ2-5; 10 bases are shared with TRBD2. Unmatched junction bases numbered 3, after V lost 3 bases and J lost 2 bases. Germline CDR1 is SGHTA and CDR2 is FQGTGA. The CDR3 length is 15 residues. The CDR3 DNA reads TGTGCCAGCAGCTTTGTAGCGGGGGGACAAGAGACCCAGTACTTC. Encoded protein: CASSFVAGGQETQYF. Using reference TRBV7-3 and TRBJ2-5 for the parts outside the CDR3, the full variable domain is GAGVSQTPSNKVTEKGKYVELRCDPISGHTALYWYRQSLGQGPEFLIYFQGTGAADDSGLPNDRFFAVRPEGSVSTLKIQRTERGDSAVYLCASSFVAGGQETQYFGPGTRLLVL.

The chain combines TRBV7-8 with TRBJ2-5; D is perhaps TRBD2 (7 bases). Trimming removed 4 bases from V and 4 bases from J, with 13 bases in between. Germline V CDR1 and CDR2: SGHVS, FQNEAQ. The CDR3 has 14 residues. CDR3 DNA sequence: TGTGCCAGCAGCTGGCGGGGGCGCCGAGAGACCCAGTACTTC. Translated, it gives CASSWRGRRETQYF.

At least ten counts were recorded for this clonotype. The chain combines TRBV12-3 or TRBV12-4 with TRBJ1-1; D gene uncertain. V dropped 0 bases and J dropped 3 bases, with 8 bases sitting between them. This CDR3 has 14 residues. This chain's CDR3 is CASSLAGSYTEAFF. In DNA form, the CDR3 reads TGTGCCAGCAGTTTAGCTGGTTCGTACACTGAAGCTTTCTTT.

The chain carries TRBV5-6 and TRBJ1-4; TRBD1 might be the D (5 bases). The CDR3 has 16 residues. The V gene's germline CDR1 is SGHDT and CDR2 YYEEEE. V lost 3 bases, J lost 0 bases, and 12 bases lay in between. CDR3 region: CASSWGTAATNEKLFF. CDR3 DNA: TGTGCCAGCAGCTGGGGCACAGCTGCAACTAATGAAAAACTGTTTTTT.

This clonotype has only a few counts. The chain recombines TRBV18 with TRBJ2-1; D is unclear. Trimming cost V 2 bases and J 8 bases, with 7 bases left between them. Germline CDR1 reads KGHSH; CDR2 reads LQKENI. This CDR3 comprises 12 residues. For the CDR3, the DNA is TGTGCCAGCTCACCAGGGTTCGATGAGCAGTTCTTC. Translated: CASSPGFDEQFF.

V gene TRBV6-1 combines with J gene TRBJ2-1; perhaps TRBD1 as D (5 bases). V was pared by 5 bases and J by 3 bases, with 14 bases between. The length of the CDR3 is 15 residues. Per the germline V gene, CDR1 is MNHNS and CDR2 is SASEGT. For the CDR3, the DNA is TGTGCCAGCAGTCCCATGGGGCCCCGCTACAATGAGCAGTTCTTC. It encodes CASSPMGPRYNEQFF.

In its sample, this clonotype was seen a few times. CDR3 in DNA: TGTGCCAGCAGCTTAGCGTGGGGTTATCAGCCCCAGCATTTT. It yields the protein CASSLAWGYQPQHF. The V and J genes are TRBV7-8 and TRBJ1-5, with D unresolved. There are 14 residues in the CDR3. Germline values: CDR1 SGHVS, CDR2 FQNEAQ. Trimming stripped 0 bases from V and 5 bases from J, with 8 bases between.

This clonotype was seen only a few times. This chain links TRBV7-9 with TRBJ2-1; the D gene is possibly TRBD1 (6 bases). The CDR3 totals 15 residues. Trimming shortened V by 5 bases and J by 0 bases, and 11 bases separated the two germline ends. The germline gives CDR1 SEHNR, CDR2 FQNEAQ (reference sequence). The CDR3 DNA is TGTGCCAGCAGCCCGGGACACATCTCCTACAATGAGCAGTTCTTC. Residues: CASSPGHISYNEQFF.

The chain has TRBV7-2 and TRBJ2-7, with 11 bases fitting TRBD2. Per germline, CDR1 SGHTA and CDR2 FQGNSA. V lost 4 bases and J lost 3; bases outside the gene matches: 11. The CDR3 has 17 residues. The CDR3 reads CASSCIAGGPPFYEQYV. CDR3 DNA sequence: TGTGCCAGCAGCTGTATAGCGGGGGGGCCTCCCTTCTACGAGCAGTACGTC.

This clonotype was observed a handful of times. The rearrangement uses TRBV29-1 and TRBJ2-2, with 8 bases that match TRBD2. With V trimmed by 4 bases and J by 4 bases, 23 bases remained unmatched. CDR3 length equals 20 residues. Germline CDR1 reads SQVTM; CDR2 reads ANQGSEA. CDR3 bases: TGCAGCGTTGCCCGAGAAATGGGGACTAGAGCGGGTACCTTCACCGGGGAGCTGTTTTTT. This sequence encodes CSVAREMGTRAGTFTGELFF.

This clonotype was seen at least ten times. The chain uses TRBV28 and TRBJ2-1; D remains unclear. CDR3 size: 13 residues. CDR1 is MDHEN and CDR2 is SYDVKM in the germline V gene. The V end was cut by 7 bases, the J end by 2 bases, with 9 bases between. CDR3 protein: CASTETAYNEQFF. In DNA, the CDR3 is TGTGCCAGCACCGAAACGGCCTACAATGAGCAGTTCTTC. Supplemented by reference TRBV28 and TRBJ2-1, the full variable domain reads DVKVTQSSRYLVKRTGEKVFLECVQDMDHENMFWYRQDPGLGLRLIYFSYDVKMKEKGDIPEGYSVSREKKERFSLILESASTNQTSMYLCASTETAYNEQFFGPGTRLTVL.

The chain uses TRBV20-1 and TRBJ2-5; 8 nucleotides align to TRBD2. The CDR3 runs 14 residues. Germline CDR1 is DFQATT and CDR2 is SNEGSKA (reference sequence). The V and J ends lost 6 bases and 4 bases, in that order; junction bases with no gene match: 10. The CDR3 region has the DNA TGCAGTGCAAGACTAGCGAAAGGGGGAGAGACCCAGTACTTC. Protein: CSARLAKGGETQYF.

In its sample, this clonotype was seen a few times. This chain uses TRBV7-3 with TRBJ2-5; D gene ambiguous. Trimming shortened V by 0 bases and J by 4 bases, and 6 bases separated the two germline ends. CDR3 length: 13 amino acids. The germline CDR1 and CDR2 sequences are SGHTA and FQGTGA. CDR3 sequence: CASSLTRAETQYF. CDR3 DNA: TGTGCCAGCAGCTTAACGCGAGCAGAGACCCAGTACTTC.

The chain has TRBV7-2 and TRBJ1-2, with TRBD1 identical over 8 bases. The V and J ends lost 5 bases and 5 bases, in that order; junction bases with no gene match: 7. CDR1 is SGHTA, CDR2 FQGNSA, per germline. This CDR3 comprises 14 residues. CDR3 residues: CASSRTGSWYGYTF. CDR3 nucleotides: TGTGCCAGCAGCAGGACAGGGAGTTGGTATGGCTACACCTTC. The whole variable domain, filled in from reference TRBV7-2 and TRBJ1-2, reads GAGVSQSPSNKVTEKGKDVELRCDPISGHTALYWYRQSLGQGLEFLIYFQGNSAPDKSGLPSDRFSAERTGGSVSTLTIQRTQQEDSAVYLCASSRTGSWYGYTFGSGTRLTVV.